Listed here are 8 T cell receptor beta chains from one sample, sequenced in a study of blood T cell repertoires in COVID-19. Clones were read by immunoSEQ multiplex PCR, and TCRdb kept only the in-frame ones, dropping some. The sample has about 89,000 clones, 65% to 90% seen once. The sample consisted of peripheral blood. These receptors all come from a man of 80 years or more with active or convalescent COVID-19.

CDR3 protein: CASSFGQVQPQHF. The CDR3 region has the DNA TGTGCCAGCAGTTTTGGCCAGGTTCAGCCCCAGCATTTT. The chain couples TRBV12-3 or TRBV12-4 to TRBJ1-5; no clear D gene. The CDR3 runs 13 residues. Trimming shortened V by 3 bases and J by 6 bases, and 9 bases separated the two germline ends.

In this sample, this clone turned up a few times. This chain joins TRBV5-1 and TRBJ2-7; 8 nucleotides agree with TRBD2. The J segment lost 6 bases and the V segment lost 2 bases, leaving 7 bases of the junction unmatched. This CDR3 has 14 amino acids. The germline V gene has CDR1 SGHRS and CDR2 YFSETQ. CDR3 nucleotides: TGCGCCAGCAGCTTAAGAGCGGGAGAGGGCGAGCAGTACTTC. Its translation: CASSLRAGEGEQYF.

The rearrangement links TRBV3-1 (or the pseudogene TRBV3-2) to TRBJ2-3, with D possibly matching TRBD2 (6 bases). Germline V lookup: CDR1 LGHDT, CDR2 YNNKEL (reference sequence). The CDR3 contains 17 residues. With 1 base removed from V and 4 bases from J, the gap between germline ends came to 18 bases. This chain's CDR3 is CASSQVVSGSLSDTQYF. CDR3 nucleotides: TGTGCCAGCAGCCAAGTCGTTTCCGGGAGTCTTTCAGATACGCAGTATTTT.

The V gene is TRBV28, the J gene TRBJ2-1; a possible D gene is TRBD2 (6 bases). The V gene lost 3 bases and the J gene lost 4 bases, with 16 bases spanning the gap. Germline V gene lookup returns CDR1 MDHEN and CDR2 SYDVKM. The CDR3 extends over 16 amino acids. CDR3 in amino acids: CASSLGGAPRYNEQFF. CDR3 DNA sequence: TGTGCCAGCAGTTTGGGGGGAGCCCCTCGTTACAATGAGCAGTTCTTC.

This clone was detected only once. V is TRBV9 and J is TRBJ2-1; TRBD2 aligns across 10 bases. The germline CDR1 and CDR2 sequences are SGDLS and YYNGEE. V lost 3 bases and J lost 3; bases outside the gene matches: 3. This CDR3 is built from 15 residues. CDR3 protein: CASSEAGGDYNEQFF. CDR3 coding DNA: TGTGCCAGCAGCGAAGCGGGAGGGGACTACAATGAGCAGTTCTTC.

The chain employs TRBV5-1 and TRBJ1-5; no clear D. Looked up from germline, CDR1 is SGHRS and CDR2 is YFSETQ. Trimming took 4 bases from V and 7 from J, leaving 15 bases between them. The CDR3 contains 14 residues. Here the CDR3 reads CASSIDGLRQPQHF. The CDR3 nucleotides are TGCGCCAGCAGCATTGACGGATTGCGGCAGCCCCAGCATTTT.

This clone appeared a single time. The V gene is TRBV5-5, the J gene TRBJ2-1, with 7 bases identical to TRBD2. CDR3 length: 16 residues. Germline V lookup: CDR1 SGHKS, CDR2 YYEKEE (reference sequence). The junction had 9 bases not matched to a gene; V was cut back by 4 bases and J by 2 bases. The CDR3 loop reads CASSPNSGTTYNEQFF. The CDR3 coding sequence is TGTGCCAGCAGCCCAAACTCCGGGACTACCTACAATGAGCAGTTCTTC.

The rearrangement joins TRBV7-5 to TRBJ2-7; no DNA check was done on the table's D call, TRBD1. TRBV7-5 is tagged as a pseudogene. This CDR3 spans 16 amino acids. CDR3 nucleotide sequence: TGTGCCAGAAGCCTCGTCCCGACAGGGAGGTTGGGGGAGCAGTACTTC. This sequence encodes CARSLVPTGRLGEQYF.